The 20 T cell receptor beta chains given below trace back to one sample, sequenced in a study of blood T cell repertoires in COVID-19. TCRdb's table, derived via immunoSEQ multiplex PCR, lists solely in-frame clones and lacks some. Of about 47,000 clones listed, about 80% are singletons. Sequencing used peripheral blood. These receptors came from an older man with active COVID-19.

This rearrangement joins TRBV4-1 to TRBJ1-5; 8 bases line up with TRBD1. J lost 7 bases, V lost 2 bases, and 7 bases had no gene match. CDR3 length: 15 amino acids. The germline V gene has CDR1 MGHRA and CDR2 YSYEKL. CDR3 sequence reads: CASSQFGQGDQPQHF. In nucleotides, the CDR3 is TGCGCCAGCAGCCAATTTGGACAGGGAGACCAGCCCCAGCATTTT.

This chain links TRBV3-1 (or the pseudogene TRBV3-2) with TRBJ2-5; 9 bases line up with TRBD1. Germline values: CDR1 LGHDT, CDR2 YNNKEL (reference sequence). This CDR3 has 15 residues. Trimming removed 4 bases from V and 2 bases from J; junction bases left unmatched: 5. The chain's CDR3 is CASSPGTGRQETQYF. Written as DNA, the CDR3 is TGTGCCAGCAGCCCCGGGACAGGGAGGCAAGAGACCCAGTACTTC.

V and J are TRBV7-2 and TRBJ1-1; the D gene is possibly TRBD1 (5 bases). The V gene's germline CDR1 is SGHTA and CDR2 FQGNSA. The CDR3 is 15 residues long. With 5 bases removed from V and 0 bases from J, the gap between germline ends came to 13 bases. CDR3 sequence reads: CASSPLAGLNTEAFF. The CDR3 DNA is TGTGCCAGCAGCCCCCTAGCGGGACTGAACACTGAAGCTTTCTTT.

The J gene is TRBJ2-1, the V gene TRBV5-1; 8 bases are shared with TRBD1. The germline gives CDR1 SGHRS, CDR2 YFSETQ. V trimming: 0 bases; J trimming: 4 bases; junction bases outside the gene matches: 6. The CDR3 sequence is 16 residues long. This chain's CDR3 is CASSLDPGQVYNEQFF. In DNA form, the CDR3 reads TGCGCCAGCAGCTTGGACCCGGGACAGGTGTACAATGAGCAGTTCTTC.

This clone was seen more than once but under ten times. In DNA, the CDR3 is TGTGCCAGCAGCTTAGGGCGGGGGTTGAGTTCACCCCTCCACTTT. This codes for CASSLGRGLSSPLHF. This chain links TRBV13 with TRBJ1-6; D might be TRBD1 (5 bases). V lost 0 bases, J lost 9 bases, and 12 bases lay in between. Looked up from germline, CDR1 is PRHDT and CDR2 is FYEKMQ (reference sequence). This CDR3 contains 15 residues.

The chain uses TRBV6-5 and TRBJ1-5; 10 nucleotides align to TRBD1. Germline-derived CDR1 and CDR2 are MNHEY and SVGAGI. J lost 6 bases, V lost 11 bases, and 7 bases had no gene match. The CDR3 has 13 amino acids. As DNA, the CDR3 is TGTGCCGTCCGGGACAGGGGAAGTCAGCCCCAGCATTTT. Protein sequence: CAVRDRGSQPQHF.

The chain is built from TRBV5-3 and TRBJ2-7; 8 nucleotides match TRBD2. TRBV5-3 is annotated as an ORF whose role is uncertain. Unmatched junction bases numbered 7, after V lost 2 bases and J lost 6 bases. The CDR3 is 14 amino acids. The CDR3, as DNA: TGTGCCAGAAGCTTCGCGGGGGGCCCGGGCGAGCAGTACTTC. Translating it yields CARSFAGGPGEQYF.

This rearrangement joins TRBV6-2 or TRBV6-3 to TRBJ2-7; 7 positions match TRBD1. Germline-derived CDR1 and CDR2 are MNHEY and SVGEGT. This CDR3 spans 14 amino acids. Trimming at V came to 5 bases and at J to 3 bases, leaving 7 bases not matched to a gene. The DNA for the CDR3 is TGTGCCAGCAGTGCCGCAGGGGGAAACTACGAGCAGTACTTC. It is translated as CASSAAGGNYEQYF.

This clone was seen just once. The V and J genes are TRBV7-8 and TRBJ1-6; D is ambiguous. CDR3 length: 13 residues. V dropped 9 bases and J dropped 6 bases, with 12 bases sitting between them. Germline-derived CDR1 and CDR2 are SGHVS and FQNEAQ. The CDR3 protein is CASCRTSNSPLHF. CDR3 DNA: TGTGCCAGTTGCAGGACTTCTAATTCACCCCTCCACTTT.

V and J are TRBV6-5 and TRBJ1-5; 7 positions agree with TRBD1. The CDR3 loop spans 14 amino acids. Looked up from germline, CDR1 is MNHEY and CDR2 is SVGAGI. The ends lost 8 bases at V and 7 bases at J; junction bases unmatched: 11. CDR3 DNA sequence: TGTGCCAGCGGGGCCACAGGGGTAAGGCAGCCCCAGCATTTT. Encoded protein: CASGATGVRQPQHF.

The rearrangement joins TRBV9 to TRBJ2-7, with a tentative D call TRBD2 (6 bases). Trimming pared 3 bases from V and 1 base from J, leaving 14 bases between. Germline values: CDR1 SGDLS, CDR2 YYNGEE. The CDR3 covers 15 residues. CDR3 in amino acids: CASSAGVGASYEQYF. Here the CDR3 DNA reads TGTGCCAGCAGCGCGGGAGTAGGGGCATCCTACGAGCAGTACTTC.

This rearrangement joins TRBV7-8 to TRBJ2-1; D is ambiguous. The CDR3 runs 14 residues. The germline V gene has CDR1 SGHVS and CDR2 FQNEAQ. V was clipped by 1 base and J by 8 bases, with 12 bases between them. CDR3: CASSLGRGLDEQFF. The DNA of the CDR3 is TGTGCCAGCAGCTTAGGGAGAGGTCTCGATGAGCAGTTCTTC.

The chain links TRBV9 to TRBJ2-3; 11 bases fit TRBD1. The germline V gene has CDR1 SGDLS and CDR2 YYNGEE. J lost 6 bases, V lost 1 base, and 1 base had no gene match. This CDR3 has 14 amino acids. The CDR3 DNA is TGTGCCAGCAGCGTAAGGGACAGGGGGGATACGCAGTATTTT. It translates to CASSVRDRGDTQYF.

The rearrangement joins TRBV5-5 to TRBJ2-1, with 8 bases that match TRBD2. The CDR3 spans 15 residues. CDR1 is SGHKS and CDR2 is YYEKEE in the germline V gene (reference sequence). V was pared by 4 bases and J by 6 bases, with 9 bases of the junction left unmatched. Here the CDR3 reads CASSAEVAGSNEQFF. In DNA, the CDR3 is TGTGCCAGCAGCGCGGAAGTAGCGGGGAGCAATGAGCAGTTCTTC.

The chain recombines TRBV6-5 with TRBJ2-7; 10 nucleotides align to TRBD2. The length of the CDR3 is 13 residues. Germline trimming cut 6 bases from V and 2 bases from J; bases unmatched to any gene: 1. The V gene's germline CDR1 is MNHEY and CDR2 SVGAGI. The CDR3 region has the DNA TGTGCCAGCAGGAGCGGGGGGGCCTACGAGCAGTACTTC. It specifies CASRSGGAYEQYF.

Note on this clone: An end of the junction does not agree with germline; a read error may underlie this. Written as DNA, the CDR3 is TGTGCCAGCAGCTTAGAAGTTAGCAGTCAGCCCCAGCATTTT. Protein product: CASSLEVSSQPQHF. The V and J genes are TRBV7-9 and TRBJ1-5; D call uncertain. The CDR3 covers 14 residues. Germline V gives CDR1 SEHNR, CDR2 FQNEAQ (reference sequence).

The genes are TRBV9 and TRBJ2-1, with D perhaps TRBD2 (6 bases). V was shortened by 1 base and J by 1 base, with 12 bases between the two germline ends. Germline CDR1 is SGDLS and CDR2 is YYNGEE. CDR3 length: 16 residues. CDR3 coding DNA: TGTGCCAGCAGCGTAACTAGCAAAGGATCCTACAATGAGCAGTTCTTC. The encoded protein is CASSVTSKGSYNEQFF.

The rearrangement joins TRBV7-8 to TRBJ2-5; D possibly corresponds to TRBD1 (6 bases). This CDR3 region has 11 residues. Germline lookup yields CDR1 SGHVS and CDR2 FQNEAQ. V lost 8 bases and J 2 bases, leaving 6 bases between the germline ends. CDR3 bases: TGTGCCAGCGGACAGCAAGAGACCCAGTACTTC. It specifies CASGQQETQYF.

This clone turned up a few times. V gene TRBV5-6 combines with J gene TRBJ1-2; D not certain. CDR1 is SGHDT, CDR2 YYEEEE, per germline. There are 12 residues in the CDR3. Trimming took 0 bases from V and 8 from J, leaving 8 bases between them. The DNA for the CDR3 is TGTGCCAGCAGCTTGGAATCCCGGGGCTACACCTTC. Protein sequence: CASSLESRGYTF.

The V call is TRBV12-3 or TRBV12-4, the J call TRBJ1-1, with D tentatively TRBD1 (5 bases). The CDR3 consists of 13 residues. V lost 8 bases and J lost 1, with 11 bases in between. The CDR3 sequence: CASFNTGNTEAFF. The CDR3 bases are TGTGCCAGCTTTAATACAGGGAACACTGAAGCTTTCTTT.